The present T cell receptor (beta chain) was sequenced within a study of CXCR3-negative and CXCR3-positive naive CD8 T cells. Whole-study findings and limits: With surface CD5 comparable between naive subsets, TCR strength was estimated using properties derived from the TRB CDR3. CXCR3-negative naive cells had less hydrophobic TRB CDR3s than did CXCR3-positive naive cells.

The method, 5' RACE with UMI labels, was used to prepare the TRB cDNA libraries. TCRdb re-called the 5' RACE reads and gives one entry per CDR3 protein, without DNA. Recorded for this sample: more than 100,000 distinct CDR3 sequences. Points on this clonotype: The antigen remains unidentified.

The CDR3 totals 15 residues. CDR1 is SGHVS and CDR2 is FNYEAQ in the germline V gene. The TCR comes from a human donor in good health. Some clones in this sample may be carry-over from other donors' samples. This chain links TRBV7-6 with TRBJ2-7; no DNA is available, so the TRBD1 call from TCRdb remains unchecked. The source material was naive CXCR3+ CD8+ T cells from blood. As for subset: CD45RO-CCR7+CD27+CD95- naive CD8+ T cells expressing CXCR3 (TNR3+). The CDR3 is CASSFTGGLAYEQYF.